A selection of T cell receptor beta chains follows, all from one sample in a study of T cells in Graves' hyperthyroidism and ophthalmopathy. TCRdb independently ran MiXCR on the multiplex PCR reads; one entry per CDR3 protein. The table shows about 350,000 distinct CDR3 sequences, with about 19% occurring only once. Sample: blood. The receptors originated from a woman between 18 and 29 years old with Graves' hyperthyroidism. CDR3s include the opening cysteine and the closing phenylalanine or tryptophan. The D gene is left open where the match is weak. Clone size is not always given. Where it is, it says once, few, many or a class for expanded clones.

cdr3_aa | cdr3_nt | j_call | d_call | clone_size | v_call
CASSLMSGLQETQYF | TGTGCCAGCAGCTTGATGTCAGGCCTTCAAGAGACCCAGTACTTC | TRBJ2-5 | NA | NA | TRBV7-9
CASSFGKGELFF | TGCGCCAGCAGCTTCGGCAAGGGGGAGCTGTTTTTT | TRBJ2-2 | NA | many | TRBV5-1
CASSLPLVETQYF | TGTGCCAGCAGCTTACCTTTAGTCGAGACCCAGTACTTC | TRBJ2-5 | NA | once | TRBV7-2
CSASMGGRNTEAFF | TGCAGTGCTAGTATGGGCGGACGGAACACTGAAGCTTTCTTT | TRBJ1-1 | NA | many | TRBV20-1
CASSELDTEAFF | TGTGCCAGCAGTGAATTGGACACTGAAGCTTTCTTT | TRBJ1-1 | NA | many | TRBV6-1
CASSRESLVETQYF | TGTGCCAGCAGTAGAGAATCTCTAGTAGAGACCCAGTACTTC | TRBJ2-5 | NA | many | TRBV6-5
CAWTRTGRPGNTIYF | TGTGCCTGGACCCGGACAGGGCGACCAGGAAACACCATATATTTT | TRBJ1-3 | TRBD1 | many | TRBV30
CASSFDRYTEAFF | TGCGCCAGCAGCTTCGACAGATACACTGAAGCTTTCTTT | TRBJ1-1 | NA | many | TRBV5-1
CASSPIQVPYEQYF | TGTGCCAGCTCTCCCATTCAGGTCCCCTACGAGCAGTACTTC | TRBJ2-7 | NA | NA | TRBV18
CASDDFSSYEQYF | TGTGCCAGCGACGATTTCAGCTCCTACGAGCAGTACTTC | TRBJ2-7 | NA | many | TRBV6-1
CASSVGGRNTIYF | TGCGCCAGCAGCGTGGGGGGGCGAAACACCATATATTTT | TRBJ1-3 | NA | many | TRBV5-1
CASSYSPGAHQPQHF | TGTGCCAGCAGTTACTCGCCGGGCGCACATCAGCCCCAGCATTTT | TRBJ1-5 | NA | many | TRBV6-2/TRBV6-3
CASRFRGYRMAEAFF | TGTGCCAGCAGGTTTAGGGGTTACAGAATGGCTGAAGCTTTCTTT | TRBJ1-1 | NA | NA | TRBV12-3/TRBV12-4
CASSQGGRGLNEQYF | TGCGCCAGCAGCCAAGGTGGCAGGGGTCTTAACGAGCAGTACTTC | TRBJ2-7 | NA | many | TRBV4-1
CSAWDGYTEAFF | TGCAGTGCTTGGGACGGATACACTGAAGCTTTCTTT | TRBJ1-1 | NA | NA | TRBV20-1
CASTGTDASGANVLTF | TGTGCCAGCACCGGGACAGACGCCTCTGGGGCCAACGTCCTGACTTTC | TRBJ2-6 | TRBD1 | many | TRBV6-1
CASSLRRVGGYTF | TGTGCCAGTAGCCTAAGGAGGGTCGGAGGCTACACCTTC | TRBJ1-2 | NA | many | TRBV19
CASSYSIQRREEQYF | TGTGCCAGCAGTTACTCGATTCAGCGCAGAGAAGAGCAGTACTTC | TRBJ2-7 | NA | once | TRBV6-5
CASSPGTSGGSYEQYF | TGTGCCAGCAGTCCCGGGACTAGCGGGGGATCCTACGAGCAGTACTTC | TRBJ2-7 | TRBD2 | NA | TRBV6-1
CASSLAGVGCQPQHF | TGTGCCAGCAGCTTAGCAGGGGTGGGTTGCCAGCCCCAGCATTTT | TRBJ1-5 | NA | few | TRBV11-2
CASSSPRLAGGRQETQYF | TGTGCCAGCAGCTCGCCAAGACTAGCGGGGGGCAGGCAAGAGACCCAGTACTTC | TRBJ2-5 | TRBD2 | many | TRBV11-1
CSVQGGAKNIQYF | TGCAGCGTTCAGGGGGGCGCCAAAAACATTCAGTACTTC | TRBJ2-4 | NA | many | TRBV29-1
CASSEEAGGSNYGYTF | TGTGCCAGCAGTGAAGAGGCAGGGGGCTCGAACTATGGCTACACCTTC | TRBJ1-2 | TRBD1 | many | TRBV6-1
CASTPGQGIYEQYF | TGTGCCAGCACCCCGGGACAGGGAATTTACGAGCAGTACTTC | TRBJ2-7 | TRBD1 | few | TRBV9
CAWNKFLGNVLTF | TGTGCCTGGAACAAATTCCTTGGGAACGTCCTGACTTTC | TRBJ2-6 | NA | many | TRBV30
CASRGQGADEQYF | TGCGCCAGCAGGGGACAGGGGGCGGACGAGCAGTACTTC | TRBJ2-7 | TRBD1 | many | TRBV10-2
CASTQRWGFGNQPQHF | TGTGCCAGCACCCAGAGGTGGGGTTTCGGCAATCAGCCCCAGCATTTT | TRBJ1-5 | NA | many | TRBV27
CSAREETGLYEQYF | TGCAGTGCTAGAGAAGAGACAGGGTTATACGAGCAGTACTTC | TRBJ2-7 | TRBD1 | many | TRBV20-1
CASSPDSGQGYEQYF | TGTGCCAGCTCACCAGACTCGGGACAGGGGTACGAGCAGTACTTC | TRBJ2-7 | TRBD1 | few | TRBV18
CASLPKYRGQRETQYF | TGTGCCAGCCTGCCCAAATACAGGGGACAGCGAGAGACCCAGTACTTC | TRBJ2-5 | TRBD1 | many | TRBV2
CASSQVEPPGELFF | TGTGCCAGCAGCCAAGTGGAACCCCCCGGGGAGCTGTTTTTT | TRBJ2-2 | NA | NA | TRBV4-2
CASRTAPTGGVYEQYF | TGCGCCAGCAGAACGGCCCCGACAGGGGGCGTCTACGAGCAGTACTTC | TRBJ2-7 | TRBD1 | NA | TRBV5-1
CASSLAREGNQPQHF | TGTGCCAGCAGTTTGGCCCGGGAGGGCAATCAGCCCCAGCATTTT | TRBJ1-5 | NA | many | TRBV12-3/TRBV12-4
CASSPRLGEALRF | TGTGCCAGCAGCCCCCGGTTAGGGGAGGCCCTCCGCTTT | TRBJ1-6 | NA | NA | TRBV7-3
CASSGEQLPSYEQYF | TGTGCCAGCAGTGGCGAACAGCTACCTTCCTACGAGCAGTACTTC | TRBJ2-7 | NA | many | TRBV6-1
CASRRTQQNTEAFF | TGTGCCAGCAGGAGGACTCAACAGAACACTGAAGCTTTCTTT | TRBJ1-1 | NA | many | TRBV12-3/TRBV12-4
CSARLGQGTQETQYF | TGCAGTGCTAGATTGGGACAGGGGACCCAAGAGACCCAGTACTTC | TRBJ2-5 | TRBD1 | NA | TRBV20-1
CASSIQGLRTEAFF | TGTGCCAGCAGTATACAGGGTCTGCGCACTGAAGCTTTCTTT | TRBJ1-1 | NA | many | TRBV28
CASSPENTEAFF | TGTGCCAGCAGCCCTGAGAACACTGAAGCTTTCTTT | TRBJ1-1 | NA | many | TRBV13
CASSQALPEEAYEQYF | TGTGCCAGCAGCCAAGCCCTGCCGGAGGAAGCCTACGAGCAGTACTTC | TRBJ2-7 | NA | few | TRBV3-1
CSATNPGGAFF | TGCAGTGCTACTAATCCGGGTGGAGCTTTCTTT | TRBJ1-1 | NA | many | TRBV20-1
CASNQEAGRYQPQHF | TGTGCCAGCAACCAAGAGGCGGGAAGGTATCAGCCCCAGCATTTT | TRBJ1-5 | NA | many | TRBV6-1
CAWTRGGGYTF | TGTGCCTGGACTCGGGGTGGTGGCTACACCTTC | TRBJ1-2 | NA | many | TRBV30
CASSLGIADGYTF | TGTGCCAGCAGTTTAGGGATCGCGGATGGCTACACCTTC | TRBJ1-2 | NA | many | TRBV27
CASRILFEQYF | TGTGCCAGCAGGATCCTATTCGAGCAGTACTTC | TRBJ2-7 | NA | many | TRBV25-1
CSARSGDTRSYTF | TGCAGCGCAAGGTCGGGAGACACGCGGAGCTACACCTTC | TRBJ1-2 | NA | many | TRBV29-1
CASRNHYRDGTEAFF | TGTGCCAGCAGGAATCACTACAGGGATGGCACTGAAGCTTTCTTT | TRBJ1-1 | NA | many | TRBV28
CASRQQGAGYGYTF | TGTGCCAGCAGGCAACAGGGGGCCGGGTATGGCTACACCTTC | TRBJ1-2 | TRBD1 | NA | TRBV2
CASSPYQGTQNTGELFF | TGTGCCAGCAGCCCATATCAAGGGACACAGAACACCGGGGAGCTGTTTTTT | TRBJ2-2 | NA | NA | TRBV3-1
CSARDRGMEQPQHF | TGCAGTGCAAGGGACAGGGGAATGGAACAGCCCCAGCATTTT | TRBJ1-5 | TRBD1 | many | TRBV20-1
CATSEGQGISYEQYF | TGTGCCACCAGTGAGGGACAGGGGATCTCCTACGAGCAGTACTTC | TRBJ2-7 | TRBD1 | many | TRBV24-1
CASSLGQGVGAEAFF | TGTGCCAGCAGCTTAGGACAGGGTGTTGGGGCTGAAGCTTTCTTT | TRBJ1-1 | TRBD1 | NA | TRBV7-2
CASSPTNTDTQYF | TGTGCCAGCAGCCCCACCAACACAGATACGCAGTATTTT | TRBJ2-3 | NA | many | TRBV6-1
CSGGLQGEQPQHF | TGCAGCGGGGGGTTACAGGGTGAACAGCCCCAGCATTTT | TRBJ1-5 | NA | many | TRBV20-1
CASSSLSRDRASNQPQHF | TGTGCCAGCAGTTCCCTTAGTCGGGACAGAGCAAGCAATCAGCCCCAGCATTTT | TRBJ1-5 | TRBD1 | many | TRBV6-2/TRBV6-3
CATSDPRGAGGREQYF | TGTGCCACCAGTGATCCCCGAGGAGCGGGGGGGCGCGAGCAGTACTTC | TRBJ2-7 | TRBD2 | many | TRBV24-1
CASSSLRISTDTQYF | TGTGCCAGCAGTTCCTTACGGATAAGCACAGATACGCAGTATTTT | TRBJ2-3 | NA | once | TRBV27
CASRHPGQGDEQYF | TGTGCCAGCAGGCATCCGGGACAGGGAGACGAGCAGTACTTC | TRBJ2-7 | TRBD1 | many | TRBV6-2/TRBV6-3
CASSLQGETQYF | TGTGCCAGCAGCCTGCAGGGGGAGACCCAGTACTTC | TRBJ2-5 | NA | many | TRBV6-9